This T cell receptor (beta chain) was recovered during a study of metastatic and nonmetastatic thyroid tumors. The study's findings and limits: Across blood and tumor, TCR beta diversity in malignant thyroid tumors was reportedly significantly higher than in benign nodules.

Of note for this clone: Its antigen is unidentified.

Until they underwent thyroid surgery, no patient had received any treatment. As originally analysed: What underpinned the distant-metastasis classifier for papillary thyroid cancer was the set of CDR3 differences across clinicopathological groups. TCRdb re-analyzed the PCR reads through MiXCR. The V and J calls and clone size are TCRdb's, not the authors'. This table has over 30,000 clones, about 19% appearing once. The CDR3 covers 12 residues. V lost 1 base and J lost 5, with 5 bases in between. Germline values: CDR1 SNHLY, CDR2 FYNNEI. Source material: tumor tissue. The chain combines TRBV2 with TRBJ2-5, with D uncertain. The sequence derives from a female donor with papillary thyroid cancer or a benign thyroid nodule (not recorded which). Some clones in this sample may be carry-over from other donors' samples. The CDR3, as DNA: TGTGCCAGCAGTGAAGAATGGGAGACCCAGTACTTC. It yields the protein CASSEEWETQYF.